This T cell receptor (beta chain) is from a study of T cells in Graves' hyperthyroidism and ophthalmopathy. RNA transcripts provided the source from which TCR beta CDR3 regions were amplified. The primer set for the first-round RT-PCR of the TCR CDR3 was HTBI. One entry per CDR3 protein results from TCRdb running MiXCR on the multiplex PCR reads. The sample contains 340,000 or so distinct CDR3 sequences, around 20% of which appear only once. Clinical symptoms, serum thyroxine and TRAb, thyroid ultrasound and orbital computed tomography together formed the diagnostic basis. PBMCs stemmed from under 11 ml fresh peripheral blood. Study results and limitations: Ophthalmopathy got predicted by the model a median about 6.7 months before its onset.

The sample holds many counts of this clonotype. Its antigen remains unknown. V gave up 2 bases and J gave up 3 bases, with 5 bases separating them. CDR3 length equals 13 residues. CDR1 is MDHEN and CDR2 is SYDVKM in the germline V gene. This receptor was obtained from a woman in her forties or fifties with Graves' hyperthyroidism. The V call is TRBV28, the J call TRBJ1-5; the D is unclear. Specimen: blood. Written as DNA, the CDR3 is TGTGCCAGCAGTTTACCAGACAATCAGCCCCAGCATTTT. It specifies CASSLPDNQPQHF.